Presented here are 27 T cell receptor beta chains from one specimen sequenced in a study of PD-1 blockade in classical Hodgkin lymphoma. This table comes from immunoSEQ multiplex PCR, and its TCRdb copy is limited to in-frame clones, with some not included. The sample holds about 12,000 clones, 70% to 85% seen once. Every patient experienced relapse after autologous stem cell transplantation, and brentuximab vedotin exposure varied. CD4+ T cells were purified from thawed PBMCs by magnetic negative selection. The source was CD4+ T cells from blood, collected at baseline. These receptors all come from a human donor with classical Hodgkin lymphoma.

This chain uses TRBV29-1 with TRBJ2-4; 9 positions match TRBD1. The CDR3 contains 14 residues. CDR1 and CDR2 from the germline V gene are SQVTM and ANQGSEA. V lost 6 bases and J lost 6; bases outside the gene matches: 9. The CDR3 DNA reads TGCAGCGTGAAAAACAGGGGGCTGGGAAACATTCAGTACTTC. It encodes CSVKNRGLGNIQYF.

The V and J genes are TRBV5-6 and TRBJ2-7; D might be TRBD1 (5 bases). The CDR3 runs 14 residues. CDR1 SGHDT and CDR2 YYEEEE come from the germline V gene. Trimming took off 4 bases at V and 1 base at J, with 12 bases between the two ends. The CDR3 DNA follows: TGTGCCAGCAGCCTGGGGCTTCTATCCTACGAGCAGTACTTC. Its translation: CASSLGLLSYEQYF.

The J gene is TRBJ2-1, the V gene TRBV4-1; D is undetermined. Germline V gene sequence: CDR1 MGHRA, CDR2 YSYEKL. The CDR3 has 17 residues. V lost 1 base and J lost 0, with 13 bases in between. CDR3 loop: CASSQVLRLSSYNEQFF. CDR3 nucleotide sequence: TGCGCCAGCAGCCAAGTACTACGGTTAAGCTCCTACAATGAGCAGTTCTTC.

The chain uses TRBV15 and TRBJ1-4; D not resolved. Trimming removed 1 base from V and 3 bases from J, with 9 bases in between. Germline V gives CDR1 LNHNV, CDR2 YYDKDF (reference sequence). CDR3 length equals 15 residues. CDR3: CATSRVGGSNEKLFF. The CDR3 DNA is TGTGCCACCAGCAGAGTGGGCGGGTCTAATGAAAAACTGTTTTTT.

This clone was detected a few times. The V and J genes are TRBV4-2 and TRBJ2-7; 11 bases are a match to TRBD2. Germline CDR1 reads LGHNA; CDR2 reads YNFKEQ. The CDR3 is made up of 16 amino acids. J gave up 0 bases and V 0 bases, and 1 base lay outside the gene matches. In DNA form, the CDR3 reads TGTGCCAGCAGCCAAGAGACTAGCGGGGTCTCCTACGAGCAGTACTTC. This gives the protein CASSQETSGVSYEQYF.

The rearrangement joins TRBV9 to TRBJ2-3; unclear D gene. This CDR3 comprises 12 residues. The germline V and J ends were trimmed by 4 bases and 6 bases, with 9 bases remaining between them. Germline V gene data show CDR1 as SGDLS and CDR2 as YYNGEE. The CDR3 coding sequence is TGTGCCAGCAGCAGCCAAGGGGATACGCAGTATTTT. Its protein is CASSSQGDTQYF.

The J gene is TRBJ1-6, the V gene TRBV7-2; TRBD1 aligns across 9 bases. CDR1 SGHTA and CDR2 FQGNSA come from the germline V gene. The J segment lost 9 bases and the V segment lost 5 bases, leaving 8 bases of the junction unmatched. The CDR3 loop spans 15 amino acids. CDR3 protein: CASSHQQGAGSPLHF. CDR3 bases: TGTGCCAGCAGCCACCAACAGGGGGCAGGTTCACCCCTCCACTTT.

This rearrangement joins TRBV6-1 to TRBJ1-1; D is unresolved. With 2 bases removed from V and 8 bases from J, the gap between germline ends came to 6 bases. The CDR3 has 11 residues. Per the germline V gene, CDR1 is MNHNS and CDR2 is SASEGT. The chain's CDR3 is CASSESREAFF. CDR3 coding DNA: TGTGCCAGCAGTGAAAGTCGCGAAGCTTTCTTT.

The chain employs TRBV9 and TRBJ1-5; TRBD1 agrees at 10 bases. This CDR3 contains 17 residues. Germline CDR1 reads SGDLS; CDR2 reads YYNGEE. V lost 3 bases to trimming and J lost 2 bases; unmatched junction nucleotides: 8. CDR3 protein: CASSEGTGVLGNQPQHF. The CDR3 bases are TGTGCCAGCAGCGAGGGGACAGGGGTCCTAGGCAATCAGCCCCAGCATTTT. The complete variable domain, with remaining parts taken from reference TRBV9 and TRBJ1-5, reads DSGVTQTPKHLITATGQRVTLRCSPRSGDLSVYWYQQSLDQGLQFLIQYYNGEERAKGNILERFSAQQFPDLHSELNLSSLELGDSALYFCASSEGTGVLGNQPQHFGDGTRLSIL.

This chain links TRBV2 with TRBJ1-1; D is unresolved. The CDR3 contains 12 residues. CDR1 is SNHLY, CDR2 FYNNEI, per germline. V gave up 0 bases and J gave up 4 bases, with 3 bases separating them. CDR3 sequence reads: CASSEAATEAFF. The DNA of the CDR3 is TGTGCCAGCAGTGAAGCTGCCACTGAAGCTTTCTTT. Supplemented by reference TRBV2 and TRBJ1-1, the full variable domain reads EPEVTQTPSHQVTQMGQEVILRCVPISNHLYFYWYRQILGQKVEFLVSFYNNEISEKSEIFDDQFSVERPDGSNFTLKIRSTKLEDSAMYFCASSEAATEAFFGQGTRLTVV.

The chain uses TRBV4-3 and TRBJ2-5; possible D gene TRBD2, 6 bases. The CDR3 length is 16 residues. Looked up from germline, CDR1 is LGHNA and CDR2 is YSLEER. Trimming removed 1 base from V and 1 base from J, with 13 bases in between. The CDR3 bases are TGCGCCAGCAGCCAAGGAAACGGGGGACTCCAAGAGACCCAGTACTTC. Translating gives CASSQGNGGLQETQYF.

This clone has a handful of counts. The gene calls are TRBV28 and TRBJ1-5; 8 positions match TRBD1. In germline, CDR1 is MDHEN, CDR2 SYDVKM. Germline trimming cut 2 bases from V and 1 base from J; bases unmatched to any gene: 1. The CDR3 has 15 amino acids. The CDR3 DNA follows: TGTGCCAGCAGTTTAAGACAGGGGAGCAATCAGCCCCAGCATTTT. Protein product: CASSLRQGSNQPQHF.

The chain couples TRBV7-9 to TRBJ2-7, with TRBD1 matching over 7 bases. The CDR3 consists of 18 residues. Germline CDR1 SEHNR, CDR2 FQNEAQ (reference sequence). V dropped 5 bases and J dropped 3; count of bases not matched to a gene: 19. CDR3 loop: CASSQSVDRVFSVYEQYF. The CDR3 region has the DNA TGTGCCAGCAGCCAAAGTGTAGACAGGGTATTTTCGGTCTACGAGCAGTACTTC.

The gene calls are TRBV5-6 and TRBJ2-5; 10 nucleotides match TRBD1. The CDR3 totals 16 residues. J was trimmed by 3 bases and V by 4 bases; bases with no gene match: 9. Germline values: CDR1 SGHDT, CDR2 YYEEEE. The CDR3 spells CASSPTLTGGKETQYF. DNA for the CDR3: TGTGCCAGCAGCCCGACCTTGACAGGGGGCAAAGAGACCCAGTACTTC.

The CDR3 DNA follows: TGTGCCAGTCTTCCCACAGGGGACAGGGGGCTGAGTGGCTACACCTTC. Encoded protein: CASLPTGDRGLSGYTF. V is TRBV19 and J is TRBJ1-2; TRBD1 matches at 12 bases. V lost 8 bases, J lost 7 bases, and 14 bases stayed unmatched. The CDR3 runs 16 residues. Looked up from germline, CDR1 is LNHDA and CDR2 is SQIVND (reference sequence). The full variable domain, completed using reference TRBV19 and TRBJ1-2, is DGGITQSPKYLFRKEGQNVTLSCEQNLNHDAMYWYRQDPGQGLRLIYYSQIVNDFQKGDIAEGYSVSREKKESFPLTVTSAQKNPTAFYLCASLPTGDRGLSGYTFGSGTRLTVV.

The rearrangement uses TRBV7-9 and TRBJ2-1; either TRBD1 or TRBD2 may fit D (6 bases each). The ends were cut back, 0 bases at V and 5 bases at J, with 8 bases in the middle. Germline V gene data show CDR1 as SEHNR and CDR2 as FQNEAQ (reference sequence). The CDR3 runs 14 residues. CDR3 region: CASSLAGGHNEQFF. In DNA, the CDR3 is TGTGCCAGCAGCTTAGCGGGGGGCCACAATGAGCAGTTCTTC.

This chain uses TRBV14 with TRBJ2-7; TRBD1 matches 9 bases. The CDR3 extends over 16 amino acids. Germline V CDR1 and CDR2: SGHDN, FVKESK. The V segment lost 2 bases and the J segment 6 bases; nucleotides outside the gene matches: 11. The CDR3 loop is CASSQRTGQGFVEQYF. The CDR3 DNA reads TGTGCCAGCAGCCAAAGGACGGGACAGGGTTTTGTCGAGCAGTACTTC.

V is TRBV5-8 and J is TRBJ1-5; the match to TRBD1 covers 11 bases. Germline values: CDR1 SGHTS, CDR2 YDEGEE. Unmatched junction bases numbered 6, after V lost 4 bases and J lost 6 bases. The CDR3 sequence is 15 residues long. In nucleotides, the CDR3 is TGTGCCAGCAGCACGGGACAGGGGGTCGGTCAGCCCCAGCATTTT. This encodes CASSTGQGVGQPQHF.

The chain recombines TRBV25-1 with TRBJ2-2, with TRBD1 as a possible D gene (6 bases). The CDR3 has 14 amino acids. The germline CDR1 and CDR2 sequences are MGHDK and SYGVNS. Trimming stripped 5 bases from V and 5 bases from J, with 12 bases between. The CDR3 bases are TGTGCCAGCAGTTCCACAGGGCTGACCGGGGAGCTGTTTTTT. It yields the protein CASSSTGLTGELFF.

The chain links TRBV5-1 to TRBJ2-5, with 8 bases identical to TRBD1. Losses at the gene ends were 0 bases for V and 2 bases for J; bases not matched to a gene: 3. Germline CDR1 and CDR2: SGHRS and YFSETQ. The CDR3 loop spans 15 amino acids. CDR3 region: CASSLATGAQETQYF. CDR3 nucleotide sequence: TGCGCCAGCAGCTTGGCGACAGGGGCGCAAGAGACCCAGTACTTC.

The V gene is TRBV7-2, the J gene TRBJ2-7; D possibly corresponds to TRBD1 (5 bases). CDR1 is SGHTA, CDR2 FQGNSA, per germline. V shed 8 bases and J shed 4 bases, with 15 bases lying between them. The CDR3 is 13 amino acids. This chain's CDR3 is CASRVSGAYEQYF. Here the CDR3 DNA reads TGTGCCAGCCGCGTCAGTGGGGCTTACGAGCAGTACTTC.

This clone was detected a few times. The rearrangement joins TRBV4-2 to TRBJ2-3, with 8 positions matching TRBD2. V gave up 2 bases and J gave up 2 bases; unmatched junction bases: 9. This CDR3 has 17 residues. CDR1 is LGHNA and CDR2 is YNFKEQ in the germline V gene. The CDR3 nucleotides are TGTGCCAGCAGCCAAAACGCTGGCGGGGGGAACACAGATACGCAGTATTTT. Its translation: CASSQNAGGGNTDTQYF.

V is TRBV30 and J is TRBJ1-1; D remains unclear. Per the germline V gene, CDR1 is GTSNPN and CDR2 is SVGIG (reference sequence). V was cut by 4 bases and J by 0 bases, with 18 bases left in between. This CDR3 comprises 16 residues. CDR3 bases: TGTGCCTGGATCAAGGAGGGCAGTCACCTGAACACTGAAGCTTTCTTT. Translated, it gives CAWIKEGSHLNTEAFF. Full variable domain (outside the CDR3, taken from reference TRBV30 and TRBJ1-1): SQTIHQWPATLVQPVGSPLSLECTVEGTSNPNLYWYRQAAGRGLQLLFYSVGIGQISSEVPQNLSASRPQDRQFILSSKKLLLSDSGFYLCAWIKEGSHLNTEAFFGQGTRLTVV.

The chain is built from TRBV9 and TRBJ1-2; 12 bases match TRBD1. Unmatched junction bases numbered 4, after V lost 0 bases and J lost 1 base. The germline CDR1 and CDR2 sequences are SGDLS and YYNGEE. CDR3 size: 17 residues. DNA for the CDR3: TGTGCCAGCAGCGTAGGGGGACAGGGGGCCCTTAACTATGGCTACACCTTC. It specifies CASSVGGQGALNYGYTF. The entire variable domain, with the rest obtained from reference TRBV9 and TRBJ1-2, is as follows: DSGVTQTPKHLITATGQRVTLRCSPRSGDLSVYWYQQSLDQGLQFLIQYYNGEERAKGNILERFSAQQFPDLHSELNLSSLELGDSALYFCASSVGGQGALNYGYTFGSGTRLTVV.

This chain uses TRBV9 with TRBJ2-1; 11 positions agree with TRBD2. CDR1 and CDR2 from the germline V gene are SGDLS and YYNGEE. The CDR3 loop spans 16 amino acids. Trimming removed 4 bases from V and 5 bases from J; junction bases left unmatched: 8. The CDR3 loop reads CASSFRLAGINNEQFF. The CDR3 DNA sequence: TGTGCCAGCAGCTTCAGACTAGCGGGGATCAACAATGAGCAGTTCTTC.

The chain joins TRBV29-1 to TRBJ1-4; 9 bases align to TRBD1. CDR1 is SQVTM and CDR2 is ANQGSEA in the germline V gene. J lost 2 bases, V lost 6 bases, and 7 bases had no gene match. The CDR3 is made up of 15 amino acids. CDR3 DNA sequence: TGCAGCGTGACACAGGGGGCATCGACTAATGAAAAACTGTTTTTT. Amino acids: CSVTQGASTNEKLFF.

This chain connects TRBV6-5 to TRBJ2-5; D is unresolved. V was trimmed by 6 bases and J by 7 bases, leaving 21 bases between them. The CDR3 consists of 15 residues. Per the germline V gene, CDR1 is MNHEY and CDR2 is SVGAGI. CDR3: CASRYGPNQVGTQYF. DNA for the CDR3: TGTGCCAGCAGATACGGACCGAACCAAGTTGGGACCCAGTACTTC.